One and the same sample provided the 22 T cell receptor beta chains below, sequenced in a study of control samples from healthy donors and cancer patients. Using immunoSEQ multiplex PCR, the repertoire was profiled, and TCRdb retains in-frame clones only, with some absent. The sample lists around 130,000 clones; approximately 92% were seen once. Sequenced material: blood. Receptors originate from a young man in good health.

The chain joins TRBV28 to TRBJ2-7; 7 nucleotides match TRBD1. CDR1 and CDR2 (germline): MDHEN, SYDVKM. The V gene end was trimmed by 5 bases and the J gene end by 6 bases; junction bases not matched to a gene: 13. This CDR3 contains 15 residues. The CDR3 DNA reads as TGTGCCAGCAGTCTCACAGGGGAAAGGGGATCCGAGCAGTACTTC. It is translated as CASSLTGERGSEQYF.

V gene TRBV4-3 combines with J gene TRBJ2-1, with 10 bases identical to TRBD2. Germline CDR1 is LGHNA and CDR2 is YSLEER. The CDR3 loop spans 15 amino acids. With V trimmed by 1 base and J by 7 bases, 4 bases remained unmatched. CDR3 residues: CASSQGASGSNEQFF. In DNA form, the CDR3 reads TGCGCCAGCAGCCAAGGGGCTAGCGGGAGTAATGAGCAGTTCTTC.

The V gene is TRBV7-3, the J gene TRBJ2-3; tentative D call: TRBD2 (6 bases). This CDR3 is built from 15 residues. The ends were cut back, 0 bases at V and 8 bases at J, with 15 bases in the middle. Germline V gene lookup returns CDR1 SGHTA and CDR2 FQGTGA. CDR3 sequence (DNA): TGTGCCAGCAGCTTAACAGCGACGCAGGGAGGTACGCAGTATTTT. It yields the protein CASSLTATQGGTQYF.

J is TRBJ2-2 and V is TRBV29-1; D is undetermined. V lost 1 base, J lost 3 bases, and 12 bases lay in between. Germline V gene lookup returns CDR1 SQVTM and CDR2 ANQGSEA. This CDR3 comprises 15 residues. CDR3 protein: CSVEVGPHDTGELFF. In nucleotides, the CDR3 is TGCAGCGTTGAAGTCGGGCCTCATGACACCGGGGAGCTGTTTTTT.

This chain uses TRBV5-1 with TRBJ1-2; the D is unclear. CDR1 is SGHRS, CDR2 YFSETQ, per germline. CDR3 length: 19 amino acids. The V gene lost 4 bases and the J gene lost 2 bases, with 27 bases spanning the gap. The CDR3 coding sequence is TGCGCCAGCAGCGCAGAGGGTGGGATGAGGAGCTCTGTCAACTATGGCTACACCTTC. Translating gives CASSAEGGMRSSVNYGYTF.

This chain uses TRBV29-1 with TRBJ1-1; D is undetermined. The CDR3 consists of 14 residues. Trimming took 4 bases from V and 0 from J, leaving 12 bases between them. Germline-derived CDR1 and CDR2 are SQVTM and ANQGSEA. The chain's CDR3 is CSVGSFSLNTEAFF. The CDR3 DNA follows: TGCAGCGTTGGGTCGTTCAGCTTGAACACTGAAGCTTTCTTT. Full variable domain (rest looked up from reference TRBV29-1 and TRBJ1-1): SAVISQKPSRDICQRGTSLTIQCQVDSQVTMMFWYRQQPGQSLTLIATANQGSEATYESGFVIDKFPISRPNLTFSTLTVSNMSPEDSSIYLCSVGSFSLNTEAFFGQGTRLTVV.

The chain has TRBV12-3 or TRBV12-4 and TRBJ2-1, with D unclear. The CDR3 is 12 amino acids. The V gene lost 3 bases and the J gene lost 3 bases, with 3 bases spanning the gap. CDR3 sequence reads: CASSLLYNEQFF. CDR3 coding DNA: TGTGCCAGCAGTTTGCTCTACAATGAGCAGTTCTTC.

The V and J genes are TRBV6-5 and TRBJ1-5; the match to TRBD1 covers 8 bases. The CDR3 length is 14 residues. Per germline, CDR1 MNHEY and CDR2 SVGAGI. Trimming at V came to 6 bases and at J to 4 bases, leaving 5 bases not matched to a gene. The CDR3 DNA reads TGTGCCAGCAGGGCGACAGGGGAGAATCAGCCCCAGCATTTT. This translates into CASRATGENQPQHF.

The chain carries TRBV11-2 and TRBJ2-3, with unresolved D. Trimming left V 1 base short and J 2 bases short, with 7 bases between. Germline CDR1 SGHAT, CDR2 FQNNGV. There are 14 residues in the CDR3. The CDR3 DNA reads TGTGCCAGCAGCTTAGGGGCCTTCACAGATACGCAGTATTTT. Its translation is CASSLGAFTDTQYF.

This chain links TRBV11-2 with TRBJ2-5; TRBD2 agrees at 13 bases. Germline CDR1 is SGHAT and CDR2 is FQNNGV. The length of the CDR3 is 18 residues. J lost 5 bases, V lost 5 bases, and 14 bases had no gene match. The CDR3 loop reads CASSPRSGLAGAWETQYF. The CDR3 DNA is TGTGCCAGCAGCCCCCGTAGCGGACTAGCGGGAGCCTGGGAGACCCAGTACTTC.

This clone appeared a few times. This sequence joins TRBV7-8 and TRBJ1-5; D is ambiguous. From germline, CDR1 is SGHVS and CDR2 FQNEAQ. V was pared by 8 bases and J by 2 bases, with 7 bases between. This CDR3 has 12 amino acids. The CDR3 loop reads CASRSGNQPQHF. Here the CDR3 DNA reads TGTGCCAGCCGTTCGGGCAATCAGCCCCAGCATTTT.

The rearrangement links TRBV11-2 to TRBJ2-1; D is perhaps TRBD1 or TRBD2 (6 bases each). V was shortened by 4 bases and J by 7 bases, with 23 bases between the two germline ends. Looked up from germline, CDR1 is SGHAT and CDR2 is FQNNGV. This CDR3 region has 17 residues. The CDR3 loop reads CASSWGRGRRGPNEQFF. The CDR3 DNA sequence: TGTGCCAGCAGCTGGGGCAGGGGACGTCGGGGGCCTAATGAGCAGTTCTTC.

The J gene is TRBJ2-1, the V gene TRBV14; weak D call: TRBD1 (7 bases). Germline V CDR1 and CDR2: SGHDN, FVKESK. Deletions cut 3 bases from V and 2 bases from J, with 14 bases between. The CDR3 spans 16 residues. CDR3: CASSHGRGRTYNEQFF. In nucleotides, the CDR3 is TGTGCCAGCAGCCACGGCAGGGGGAGGACCTACAATGAGCAGTTCTTC. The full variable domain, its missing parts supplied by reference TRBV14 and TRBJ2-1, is EAGVTQFPSHSVIEKGQTVTLRCDPISGHDNLYWYRRVMGKEIKFLLHFVKESKQDESGMPNNRFLAERTGGTYSTLKVQPAELEDSGVYFCASSHGRGRTYNEQFFGPGTRLTVL.

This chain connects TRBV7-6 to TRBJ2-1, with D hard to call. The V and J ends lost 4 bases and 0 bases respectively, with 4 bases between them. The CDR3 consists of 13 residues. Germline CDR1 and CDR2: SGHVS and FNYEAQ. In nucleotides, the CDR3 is TGTGCCAGCAGCTATAGCTCCTACAATGAGCAGTTCTTC. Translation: CASSYSSYNEQFF.

CDR3 protein: CASSFQLNEKLFF. CDR3 in DNA: TGTGCCAGCAGCTTTCAGCTCAATGAAAAACTGTTTTTT. The chain combines TRBV11-2 with TRBJ1-4; no clear D. Trimming left V 3 bases short and J 5 bases short, with 7 bases between. This CDR3 region has 13 residues. The germline CDR1 and CDR2 sequences are SGHAT and FQNNGV.

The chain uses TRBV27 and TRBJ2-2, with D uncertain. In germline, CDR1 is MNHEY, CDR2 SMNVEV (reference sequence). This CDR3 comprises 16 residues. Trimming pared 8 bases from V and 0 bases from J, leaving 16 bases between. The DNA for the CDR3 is TGTGCCAGCGGACGACCGGAGTTCGCGAACACCGGGGAGCTGTTTTTT. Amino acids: CASGRPEFANTGELFF.

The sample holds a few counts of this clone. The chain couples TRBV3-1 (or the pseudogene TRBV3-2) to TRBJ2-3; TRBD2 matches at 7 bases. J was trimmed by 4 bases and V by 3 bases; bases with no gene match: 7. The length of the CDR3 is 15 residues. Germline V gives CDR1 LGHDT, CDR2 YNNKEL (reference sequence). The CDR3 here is CASSHRTSRPDTQYF. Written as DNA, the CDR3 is TGTGCCAGCAGCCACAGGACTAGTCGCCCAGATACGCAGTATTTT.

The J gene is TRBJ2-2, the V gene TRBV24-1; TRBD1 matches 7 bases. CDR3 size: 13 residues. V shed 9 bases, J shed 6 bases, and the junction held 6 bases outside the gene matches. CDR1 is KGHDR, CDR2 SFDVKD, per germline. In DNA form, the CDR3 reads TGTGCCACCCGACAGGGCCAAGCCGGGGAGCTGTTTTTT. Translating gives CATRQGQAGELFF.

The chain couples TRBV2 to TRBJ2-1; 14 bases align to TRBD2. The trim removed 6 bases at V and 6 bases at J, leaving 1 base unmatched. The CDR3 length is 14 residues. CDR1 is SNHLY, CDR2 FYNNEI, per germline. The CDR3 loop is CASRGLAGGNEQFF. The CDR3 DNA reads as TGTGCCAGCAGAGGACTAGCGGGGGGCAATGAGCAGTTCTTC.

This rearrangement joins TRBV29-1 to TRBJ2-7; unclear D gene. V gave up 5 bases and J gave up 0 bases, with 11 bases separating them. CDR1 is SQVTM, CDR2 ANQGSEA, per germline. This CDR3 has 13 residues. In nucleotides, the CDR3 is TGCAGCGTTCAAGGAACCACCTCCTACGAGCAGTACTTC. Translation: CSVQGTTSYEQYF.

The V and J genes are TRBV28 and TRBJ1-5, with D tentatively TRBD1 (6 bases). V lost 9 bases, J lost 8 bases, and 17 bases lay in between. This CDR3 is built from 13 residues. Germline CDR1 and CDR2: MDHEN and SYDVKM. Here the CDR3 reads CASHSWTDEPQHF. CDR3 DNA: TGTGCCAGTCACTCATGGACAGACGAGCCCCAGCATTTT.

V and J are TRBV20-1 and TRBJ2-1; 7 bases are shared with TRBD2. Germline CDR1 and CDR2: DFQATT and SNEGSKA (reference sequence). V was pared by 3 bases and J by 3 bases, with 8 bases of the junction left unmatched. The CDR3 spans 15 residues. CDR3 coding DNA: TGCAGTGCTAGTGGGTTGGGGACTAACTACAATGAGCAGTTCTTC. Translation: CSASGLGTNYNEQFF.